The T cell receptor beta chain described here comes from a study of T cell repertoires in cytomegalovirus infection (dated by TCRdb to about 2019). Background for the entire study: Donor HLA type was relevant to the analysis, as public TCR beta signatures indicated carriage of CMV infection together with the matching HLA type.

General findings and caveats noted by the study authors: The ex vivo response was dominated by HLA-C-restricted CMV-specific TCR beta clonotypes, which also provided the single most frequent clonotype in two of eight donors. Cumulative frequency of public TCR beta family members discriminated carriers of CMV infection plus the relevant HLA type in this cohort and an independent approximately 350-donor cohort.

Sequencing was performed on an Illumina HiSeq 1500. The public reads were reprocessed in TCRdb via fastp at Q25 and MiXCR, keeping in-frame beta chains. For every CDR3 protein sequence, its rows merge into one entry that carries the most common genes and DNA. The sample has approximately 500,000 distinct CDR3 sequences on record, around 11% of them singletons. Clones ranked in the top ten supply 10% of the sample. V is pared back by 5 bases and J by 3 bases, with 16 bases lying between the germline termini. CDR1 MDHEN and CDR2 SYDVKM were looked up in the germline V gene. The CDR3 contains 15 residues, cysteine and phenylalanine counted. CDR3 DNA only is kept here, 45 bases in frame from base 1. This clonotype has a count of ten or more. Its antigen has not been determined. No base quality information exists; no much larger clone differs at one position.

The clonotype was recovered from a human donor in good health (CMV status not recorded). Some clones in this sample may be carry-over from other donors' samples. Material: PBMCs. The chain links TRBV28 with TRBJ1-1, with no D gene named confidently. This receptor has the CDR3 CASSLLDLSDTEAFF. The nucleotides are TGTGCCAGCAGTCTGTTGGACCTGAGTGACACTGAAGCTTTCTTT.